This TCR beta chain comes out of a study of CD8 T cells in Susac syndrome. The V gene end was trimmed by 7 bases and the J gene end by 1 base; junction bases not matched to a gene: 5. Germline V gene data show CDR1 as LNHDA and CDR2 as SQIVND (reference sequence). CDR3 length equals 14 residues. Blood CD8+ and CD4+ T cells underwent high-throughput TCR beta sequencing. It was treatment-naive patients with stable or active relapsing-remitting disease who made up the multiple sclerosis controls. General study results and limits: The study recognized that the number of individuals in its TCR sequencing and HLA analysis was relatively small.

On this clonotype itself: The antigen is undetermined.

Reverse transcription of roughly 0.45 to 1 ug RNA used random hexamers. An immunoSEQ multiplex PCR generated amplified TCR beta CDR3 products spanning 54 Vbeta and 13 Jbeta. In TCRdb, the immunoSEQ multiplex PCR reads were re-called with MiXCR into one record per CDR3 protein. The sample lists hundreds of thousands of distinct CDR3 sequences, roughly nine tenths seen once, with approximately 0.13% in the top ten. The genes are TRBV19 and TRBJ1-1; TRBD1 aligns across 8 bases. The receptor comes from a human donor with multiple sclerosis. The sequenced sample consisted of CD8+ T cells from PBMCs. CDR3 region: CASKTGTGNTEAFF. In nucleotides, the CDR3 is TGTGCCAGTAAGACCGGGACAGGGAACACTGAAGCTTTCTTT.